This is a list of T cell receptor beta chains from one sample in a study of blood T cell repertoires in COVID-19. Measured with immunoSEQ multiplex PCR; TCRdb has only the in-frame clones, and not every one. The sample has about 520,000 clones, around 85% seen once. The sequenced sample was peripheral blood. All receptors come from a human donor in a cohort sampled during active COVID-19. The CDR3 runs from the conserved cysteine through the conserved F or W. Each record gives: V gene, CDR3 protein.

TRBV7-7	CASSLALNGVETQYF
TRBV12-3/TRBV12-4	CASSGGVGDTQYF
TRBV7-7	CASSLAAGKETQYF
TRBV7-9	CASSFGLAGGEQFF
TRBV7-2	CASSPPLRGGRGPEAFF
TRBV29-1	CSVPPSGLRGRETQYF
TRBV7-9	CASSPRGLSSYEQYF
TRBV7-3	CASSLTLGIGAEQFF
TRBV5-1	CASRWEGSPNTEAFF
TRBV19	CASEGTASPPDTQYF
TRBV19	CASSIVGGTGGYNEQFF
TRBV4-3	CASSQATGGWATNEKLFF
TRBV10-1	CASSEHRGNYEQYF
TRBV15	CATRGSTDTQYF
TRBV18	CASSPPPGQRYEKLFF
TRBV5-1	CASRDRPGGSYNEQFF
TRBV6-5	CATTANYGYTF
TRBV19	CASSISGRNNEQFF
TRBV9	CASSVAGQDYQPQHF
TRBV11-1	CASSLTSVYNEQFF
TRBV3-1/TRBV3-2	CASSQDWTGQGAPLPDTGELFF
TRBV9	CASSRSGTEQYF